This T cell receptor (beta chain) was obtained from a study of identical twins (dated by TCRdb to about 2016). Looking at the study overall: The study deep-sequenced TCR alpha and beta repertoires from monozygotic twins, unrelated adults of various ages and cord blood to test whether fetal clonotypes persist. To rule out contamination, the twin experiments were replicated at different times with different library preparation protocols. The research as a whole found: Excess twin sharing in beta out-of-frame sequences was weaker because fewer shared sequences lowered the signal-to-noise ratio. Abundant cord blood beta clonotypes had fewer insertions, young adult naive repertoires showed a similar but weaker trend, and memory repertoires showed no such trend. Compared with coincidental sharing between unrelated individuals, out-of-frame TCR alpha sequences shared between twins had an excess of sequences with low generation probability. Out-of-frame TCR alpha sharing in monozygotic twins was systematically underestimated by recombination models, whereas sharing between unrelated individuals was in agreement with the recombination models. Because the same donors could not be followed over many years, the conclusions relied on cross-sectional statistical analysis. Zero-insertion analyses could be partly confounded by invariant T cells such as MAIT and iNKT, though diverse VJ usage argued against such confounding for most clonotypes.

The library was generated by 5' RACE. Sequencing took place on an Illumina HiSeq 2000. Template switching added a universal primer binding site, and the final cDNA carried a unique molecular identifier that allowed TCR cDNA molecules to be counted accurately. First-strand cDNA for TCR alpha and beta chains was synthesized from specific primers in the conserved constant-segment region. To control for contamination, every cDNA library was double barcoded, receiving both a SMART-Mk sample barcode and Illumina barcodes. Two successive PCR steps introduced TruSeq adapter sequences along with Illumina sample barcodes. The Illumina HiSeq platform was used with custom primers to sequence TCR alpha and beta cDNA libraries. Processing in the source paper ran as follows. MiGEC was used to process raw reads and extract unique molecular identifiers, and MiXCR was used to find CDR3 positions. Recombination models were inferred per individual with the repgenHMM and IGoR tools using an EM algorithm. Shared clonotype analysis was performed with the tcR package in R, normalizing sharing by the product of cloneset sizes. To study raw recombination free of thymic and clonal selection effects, out-of-frame nonproductive sequences were analyzed. The public reads were run again by TCRdb, first through fastp at Q25 and then through MiXCR, and only productive beta chains were kept. Rows with a matching CDR3 protein are joined into one entry that keeps the most common DNA and genes. The authors' filters were not applied to this entry. The sample table shows roughly 570,000 distinct CDR3 sequences, and 9% to 10% are seen once. Roughly 3% of the sample rests with the top ten.

Only healthy Caucasian donors were included. Three pairs of female monozygotic twins, all aged about 18 to 30 years, made up the twin cohort. RNA for TCR libraries was isolated from peripheral blood mononuclear cells. The CDR1 and CDR2 encoded by the germline V gene (reference sequence) are PRHDT and FYEKMQ. V lost 4 bases and J lost 3 bases; the stretch between them is 6 bases long. The CDR3 numbers 12 residues from cysteine through phenylalanine. Only the CDR3 region is kept as DNA, spanning 36 bases read in frame from base 1. This clonotype was seen repeatedly, ten times or more. Its cognate antigen has yet to be identified. Base qualities are not at hand, and no much larger clone is one base apart. The data also belong to a second study, concerning yellow fever vaccine responses in identical twins. The second study's paper adds: According to the authors, the vaccine-induced T cell response in identical twins seemed to be partly convergent and partly specific to each individual. The study precisely tracked vaccine-responding T cell clones in identical twins.

Sequenced input: PBMCs. The sequence joins TRBV13 to TRBJ1-1; confidence is insufficient to name the D gene. This clonotype was obtained from a young woman in good health. The nucleotides are TGTGCCAGCAGCTGGGAACACACTGAAGCTTTCTTT. Translated, this gives CASSWEHTEAFF.